These 19 T cell receptor beta chains were sequenced from one sample in a study of blood T cell repertoires in COVID-19. Repertoires were generated with immunoSEQ multiplex PCR, while TCRdb's copy carries only in-frame clones and drops some. Found here are around 240,000 clones, roughly 79% of them singletons; the top ten hold around 2%. What was sequenced was peripheral blood. The receptors were sampled from a woman older than 75 with acute or convalescent COVID-19.

V and J are TRBV27 and TRBJ2-7, with 10 bases that match TRBD2. After removal of 8 bases from V and 6 bases from J, the junction contained 13 bases not matched to a gene. Germline-derived CDR1 and CDR2 are MNHEY and SMNVEV (reference sequence). This CDR3 spans 15 amino acids. The CDR3 reads CASALPPSGRGEQYF. CDR3 in DNA: TGTGCCAGCGCCTTACCACCTAGCGGGAGAGGCGAGCAGTACTTC.

This clone turned up a few times. The V and J genes are TRBV6-1 and TRBJ1-2; 9 nucleotides align to TRBD1. Germline lookup yields CDR1 MNHNS and CDR2 SASEGT. The CDR3 consists of 19 residues. Trimming at V came to 2 bases and at J to 0 bases, leaving 13 bases not matched to a gene. The CDR3 is CASSEIRTGALRTNYGYTF. In DNA form, the CDR3 reads TGTGCCAGCAGTGAAATAAGGACAGGGGCGCTGCGGACTAACTATGGCTACACCTTC.

The rearrangement uses TRBV23-1 and TRBJ2-5; D is undetermined. TRBV23-1 is placed among ORFs of uncertain function. The CDR3 runs 15 residues. The V gene lost 6 bases and the J gene lost 2 bases, with 16 bases spanning the gap. The CDR3 DNA reads TGCGCCAGCAGCCTGGGTCAGCGCGCACAAGAGACCCAGTACTTC. This encodes CASSLGQRAQETQYF.

This chain uses TRBV6-6 with TRBJ2-3, with D unresolved. Trimming took 3 bases from V and 11 from J, leaving 9 bases between them. The V gene's germline CDR1 is MNHNY and CDR2 SVGAGI (reference sequence). The CDR3 totals 11 residues. CDR3 amino acids: CASSYLSGQYF. CDR3 DNA: TGTGCCAGCAGTTATCTATCCGGGCAGTATTTT.

In this sample, this clone turned up once. The chain combines TRBV6-2 or TRBV6-3 with TRBJ2-7, with D perhaps TRBD1 (6 bases). Looked up from germline, CDR1 is MNHEY and CDR2 is SVGEGT. Between the trimmed V and J ends, which lost 2 bases and 6 bases, there was a span of 14 bases. This CDR3 region has 14 residues. The CDR3 DNA reads as TGTGCCAGCAGTTACGACAGGAGGAGTCTCGAGCAGTACTTC. Its translation is CASSYDRRSLEQYF.

This clone was picked up one time. The V gene is TRBV3-1 (or the pseudogene TRBV3-2), the J gene TRBJ2-7; 9 bases agree with TRBD2. CDR1 LGHDT and CDR2 YNNKEL come from the germline V gene (reference sequence). V lost 2 bases, J lost 4 bases, and 3 bases stayed unmatched. This CDR3 has 14 amino acids. CDR3 in DNA: TGTGCCAGCAGCCAACTAGCGGGGCCTTACGAGCAGTACTTC. Protein product: CASSQLAGPYEQYF.

This clone was seen only a few times. The chain uses TRBV19 and TRBJ2-1; 11 bases are shared with TRBD2. The junction had 12 bases not matched to a gene; V was cut back by 3 bases and J by 5 bases. The germline gives CDR1 LNHDA, CDR2 SQIVND (reference sequence). The CDR3 covers 18 residues. This CDR3 is CASSIPSRLAGLDNEQFF. The CDR3 DNA sequence: TGTGCCAGTAGTATCCCTTCCCGACTAGCGGGATTGGACAATGAGCAGTTCTTC.

In regard to this clone: Other DNA sequences within the sample encode an identical CDR3. The rearrangement uses TRBV9 and TRBJ2-7; 7 positions match TRBD1. Germline V gene sequence: CDR1 SGDLS, CDR2 YYNGEE. V lost 0 bases and J lost 3; bases outside the gene matches: 6. The CDR3 runs to 15 residues. CDR3 coding DNA: TGTGCCAGCAGCGTAGGGACAGGCGGTATCTACGAGCAGTACTTC. It encodes CASSVGTGGIYEQYF.

J is TRBJ1-1 and V is TRBV5-4; 8 nucleotides align to TRBD1. Germline assignment: CDR1 SGHNT and CDR2 YYREEE (reference sequence). CDR3 size: 16 residues. V lost 0 bases to trimming and J lost 1 base; unmatched junction nucleotides: 5. The CDR3 loop reads CASSLGTGYTNTEAFF. The CDR3 nucleotides read TGTGCCAGCAGCTTGGGGACAGGGTACACGAACACTGAAGCTTTCTTT.

The V gene is TRBV28, the J gene TRBJ2-7, with TRBD1 as a possible D gene (6 bases). V lost 6 bases to trimming and J lost 0 bases, with 15 bases between them. This CDR3 is 15 amino acids long. Germline values: CDR1 MDHEN, CDR2 SYDVKM. DNA of the CDR3: TGTGCCAGCAGACCACAAACAGGGATCTCCTACGAGCAGTACTTC. It is translated as CASRPQTGISYEQYF.

The chain employs TRBV28 and TRBJ2-7; TRBD1 might be the D (6 bases). The V end lost 7 bases, the J end lost 1 base, and 11 bases lay between the germline ends. CDR1 MDHEN and CDR2 SYDVKM come from the germline V gene. The CDR3 consists of 13 residues. The CDR3 coding sequence is TGTGCCAGCACCGTGACAGGTTCCTACGAGCAGTACTTC. This gives the protein CASTVTGSYEQYF. The full variable domain, completed using reference TRBV28 and TRBJ2-7, is DVKVTQSSRYLVKRTGEKVFLECVQDMDHENMFWYRQDPGLGLRLIYFSYDVKMKEKGDIPEGYSVSREKKERFSLILESASTNQTSMYLCASTVTGSYEQYFGPGTRLTVT.

The chain links TRBV18 to TRBJ1-3; TRBD1 is a possible D gene (6 bases). The CDR3 is 14 residues long. The germline V gene has CDR1 KGHSH and CDR2 LQKENI. Trimming stripped 1 base from V and 4 bases from J, with 8 bases between. In DNA form, the CDR3 reads TGTGCCAGCTCACCACGGGACACGGGAAACACCATATATTTT. Its translation: CASSPRDTGNTIYF.

The V gene is TRBV2, the J gene TRBJ1-1, with D uncertain. Germline-derived CDR1 and CDR2 are SNHLY and FYNNEI. The CDR3 is made up of 14 amino acids. V dropped 3 bases and J dropped 7 bases, with 15 bases sitting between them. The CDR3 loop is CASSEGRLRVEAFF. The CDR3 DNA is TGTGCCAGCAGTGAGGGCAGGTTGCGGGTTGAAGCTTTCTTT.

The V call is TRBV19, the J call TRBJ1-5; D uncertain. Trimming removed 0 bases at V and 10 bases at J, with 10 bases between. CDR1 LNHDA and CDR2 SQIVND come from the germline V gene (reference sequence). The CDR3 length is 13 residues. The CDR3 nucleotides read TGTGCCAGTAGTATAGATATTTGGCCCCCCCAGCATTTT. This codes for CASSIDIWPPQHF.

The chain is built from TRBV6-5 and TRBJ1-2; 7 bases are shared with TRBD1. The CDR3 is 13 residues long. With 6 bases clipped from V and 2 bases from J, the junction kept 3 bases outside the gene matches. Germline loops: CDR1 MNHEY, CDR2 SVGAGI. The CDR3 region has the DNA TGTGCCAGCAGGGGACAGTCAAACTATGGCTACACCTTC. It encodes CASRGQSNYGYTF.

In its sample, this clone was seen once. The chain employs TRBV19 and TRBJ2-7, with 8 bases identical to TRBD1. Germline-derived CDR1 and CDR2 are LNHDA and SQIVND (reference sequence). The CDR3 is 15 amino acids. The ends lost 5 bases at V and 5 bases at J; junction bases unmatched: 11. CDR3 in DNA: TGTGCCAGTAGTGCCGGGACAGGTGAGTTCGACGAGCAGTACTTC. It encodes CASSAGTGEFDEQYF.

The J gene is TRBJ1-2, the V gene TRBV5-1; a weak D match, TRBD1 (5 bases). Trimming removed 4 bases at V and 1 base at J, with 11 bases between. The CDR3 consists of 14 residues. CDR1 and CDR2 (germline): SGHRS, YFSETQ. This CDR3 is CASSLGRVNYGYTF. The CDR3 DNA sequence: TGCGCCAGCAGCCTGGGGCGGGTTAACTATGGCTACACCTTC.

The gene calls are TRBV10-3 and TRBJ2-5; D might be TRBD2 (5 bases). This CDR3 comprises 16 residues. Germline-derived CDR1 and CDR2 are ENHRY and SYGVKD. Trimming cost V 3 bases and J 4 bases, with 18 bases left between them. The CDR3 loop reads CAISDRRAGKLETQYF. As DNA, the CDR3 is TGTGCCATCAGTGACCGACGGGCCGGGAAATTAGAGACCCAGTACTTC.

This chain links TRBV21-1 with TRBJ2-7; the DNA was not compared with TRBD1, the D call given in the table. TRBV21-1 counts as a pseudogene. The CDR3 is 12 amino acids. The CDR3 DNA is TGTGCCAGCAGCTCGGACAGGGAAGAGCAGTACTTC. This sequence encodes CASSSDREEQYF.